A single sample gave rise to the 8 T cell receptor beta chains below, sequenced in a study of blood T cell repertoires in COVID-19. The data were produced by immunoSEQ multiplex PCR, yet TCRdb's version contains in-frame clones alone and is incomplete. The table lists about 260,000 clones, 83% of them singletons. Material for sequencing was peripheral blood. The receptors shown here come from a woman between 45 and 60 years old who had recovered from COVID-19.

This chain uses TRBV7-3 with TRBJ1-1; D remains unclear. V lost 1 base, J lost 3 bases, and 6 bases lay in between. CDR3 size: 13 residues. Germline values: CDR1 SGHTA, CDR2 FQGTGA. Here the CDR3 reads CASSLNGDTEAFF. The CDR3, as DNA: TGTGCCAGCAGCTTAAACGGGGACACTGAAGCTTTCTTT.

The chain employs TRBV27 and TRBJ2-3; TRBD2 agrees at 8 bases. This CDR3 contains 14 residues. Per germline, CDR1 MNHEY and CDR2 SMNVEV (reference sequence). Trimming at V came to 8 bases and at J to 2 bases, leaving 6 bases not matched to a gene. CDR3 DNA: TGTGCCAGCTCCGGGGGGGAGGTCACAGATACGCAGTATTTT. This translates into CASSGGEVTDTQYF.

J is TRBJ1-2 and V is TRBV3-1 (or the pseudogene TRBV3-2); maybe TRBD1 (5 bases). This CDR3 contains 16 residues. Trimming removed 0 bases from V and 4 bases from J, with 15 bases in between. Germline V lookup: CDR1 LGHDT, CDR2 YNNKEL (reference sequence). In DNA form, the CDR3 reads TGTGCCAGCAGCCAAGATATGGGGGGGACTTTCTATGGCTACACCTTC. Amino acid sequence: CASSQDMGGTFYGYTF.

The chain has TRBV6-2 or TRBV6-3 and TRBJ1-5; no clear D. CDR1 is MNHEY and CDR2 is SVGEGT in the germline V gene. The ends were cut back, 2 bases at V and 7 bases at J, with 15 bases in the middle. The CDR3 is 15 amino acids. The CDR3, as DNA: TGTGCCAGCAGTTACCCGGGAGACATCAAGCAGCCCCAGCATTTT. Its protein is CASSYPGDIKQPQHF.

This chain links TRBV5-8 with TRBJ2-2, with TRBD1 matching over 8 bases. This CDR3 spans 15 amino acids. Germline CDR1 is SGHTS and CDR2 is YDEGEE. Germline trimming cut 4 bases from V and 5 bases from J; bases unmatched to any gene: 7. The CDR3 coding sequence is TGTGCCAGCAGCCTCCAGGGGGCTAGGACCGGGGAGCTGTTTTTT. Amino acids: CASSLQGARTGELFF.

CDR3: CASNPYANRPEQYF. The CDR3 DNA follows: TGTGCCAGCAACCCCTACGCAAATCGTCCCGAGCAGTACTTC. This chain connects TRBV2 to TRBJ2-7; D is unresolved. V was cut by 7 bases and J by 6 bases, with 19 bases left in between. Germline assignment: CDR1 SNHLY and CDR2 FYNNEI. The CDR3 totals 14 residues.

The chain is built from TRBV5-4 and TRBJ2-7, with 13 positions matching TRBD2. This CDR3 has 15 residues. Germline V gene data show CDR1 as SGHNT and CDR2 as YYREEE (reference sequence). J lost 5 bases, V lost 2 bases, and 4 bases had no gene match. For the CDR3, the DNA is TGTGCCAGCAGCTTACGGACTAGCGGGAGCGACGAGCAGTACTTC. Translation: CASSLRTSGSDEQYF. The variable domain in full, completed from reference TRBV5-4 and TRBJ2-7, reads ETGVTQSPTHLIKTRGQQVTLRCSSQSGHNTVSWYQQALGQGPQFIFQYYREEENGRGNFPPRFSGLQFPNYSSELNVNALELDDSALYLCASSLRTSGSDEQYFGPGTRLTVT.

This clone was counted ten times or more. The chain recombines TRBV5-1 with TRBJ2-2; D is possibly TRBD1 (6 bases). With 2 bases removed from V and 6 bases from J, the gap between germline ends came to 14 bases. Per germline, CDR1 SGHRS and CDR2 YFSETQ. The CDR3 has 15 amino acids. The chain's CDR3 is CASSFSGQSAGELFF. The CDR3 DNA sequence: TGCGCCAGCAGCTTCTCTGGACAGTCGGCCGGGGAGCTGTTTTTT.